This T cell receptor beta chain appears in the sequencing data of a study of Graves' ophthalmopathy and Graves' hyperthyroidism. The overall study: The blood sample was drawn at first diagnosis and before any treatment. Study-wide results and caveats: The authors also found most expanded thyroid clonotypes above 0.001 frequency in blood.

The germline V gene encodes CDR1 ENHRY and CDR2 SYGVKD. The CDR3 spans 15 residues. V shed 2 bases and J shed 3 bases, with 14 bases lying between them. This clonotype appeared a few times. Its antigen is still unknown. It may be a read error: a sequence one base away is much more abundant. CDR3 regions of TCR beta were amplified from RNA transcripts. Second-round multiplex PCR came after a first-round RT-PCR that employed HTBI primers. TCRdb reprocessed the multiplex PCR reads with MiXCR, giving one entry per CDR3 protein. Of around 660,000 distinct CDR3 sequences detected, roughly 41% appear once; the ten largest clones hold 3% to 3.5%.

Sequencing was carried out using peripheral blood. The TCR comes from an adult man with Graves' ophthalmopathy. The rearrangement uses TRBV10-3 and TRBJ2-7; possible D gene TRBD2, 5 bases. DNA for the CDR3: TGTGCCATCAGTGAGGGCCCCTCTCGGGACTACGAGCAGTACTTC. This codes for CAISEGPSRDYEQYF.